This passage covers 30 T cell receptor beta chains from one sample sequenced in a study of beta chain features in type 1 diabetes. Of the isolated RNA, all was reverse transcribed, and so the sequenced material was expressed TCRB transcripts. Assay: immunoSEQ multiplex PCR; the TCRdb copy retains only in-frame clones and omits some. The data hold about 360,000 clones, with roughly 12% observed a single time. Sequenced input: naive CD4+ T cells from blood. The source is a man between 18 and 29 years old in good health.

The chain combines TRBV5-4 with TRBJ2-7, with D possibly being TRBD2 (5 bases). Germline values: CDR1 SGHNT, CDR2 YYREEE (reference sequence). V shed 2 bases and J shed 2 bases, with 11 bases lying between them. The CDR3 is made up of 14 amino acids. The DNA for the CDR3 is TGTGCCAGCAGCTTAGTTTCCGGGGCCTACGAGCAGTACTTC. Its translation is CASSLVSGAYEQYF.

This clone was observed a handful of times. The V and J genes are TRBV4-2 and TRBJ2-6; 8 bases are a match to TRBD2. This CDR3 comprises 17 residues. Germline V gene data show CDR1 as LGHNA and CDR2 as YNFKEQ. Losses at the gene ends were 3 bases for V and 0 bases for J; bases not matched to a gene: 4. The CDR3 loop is CASSQGAGGSGANVLTF. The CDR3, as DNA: TGTGCCAGCAGCCAGGGGGCGGGGGGCTCTGGGGCCAACGTCCTGACTTTC.

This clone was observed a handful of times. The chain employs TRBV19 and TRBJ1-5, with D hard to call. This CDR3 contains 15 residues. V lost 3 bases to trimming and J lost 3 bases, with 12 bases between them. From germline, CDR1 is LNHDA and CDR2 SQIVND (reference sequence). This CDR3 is CASSIGRHVNQPQHF. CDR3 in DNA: TGTGCCAGTAGTATCGGAAGACACGTCAATCAGCCCCAGCATTTT.

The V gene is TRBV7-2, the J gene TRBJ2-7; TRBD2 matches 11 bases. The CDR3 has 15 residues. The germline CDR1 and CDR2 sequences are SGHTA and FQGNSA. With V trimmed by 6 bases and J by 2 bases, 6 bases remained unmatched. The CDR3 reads CASSWGLADPYEQYF. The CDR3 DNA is TGTGCCAGCAGTTGGGGACTAGCGGACCCCTACGAGCAGTACTTC.

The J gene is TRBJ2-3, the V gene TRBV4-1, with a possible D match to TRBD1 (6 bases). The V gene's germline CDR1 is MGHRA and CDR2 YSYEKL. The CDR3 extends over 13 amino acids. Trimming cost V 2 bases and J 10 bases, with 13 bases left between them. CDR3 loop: CASSQPPQGPQYF. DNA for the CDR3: TGCGCCAGCAGCCAACCTCCACAGGGTCCGCAGTATTTT.

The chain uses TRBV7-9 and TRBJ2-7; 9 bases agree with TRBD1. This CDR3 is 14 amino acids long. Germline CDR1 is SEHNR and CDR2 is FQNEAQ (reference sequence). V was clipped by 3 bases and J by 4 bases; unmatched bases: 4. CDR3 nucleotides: TGTGCCAGCAGCTTGAGGACAGGGGAATACGAGCAGTACTTC. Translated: CASSLRTGEYEQYF.

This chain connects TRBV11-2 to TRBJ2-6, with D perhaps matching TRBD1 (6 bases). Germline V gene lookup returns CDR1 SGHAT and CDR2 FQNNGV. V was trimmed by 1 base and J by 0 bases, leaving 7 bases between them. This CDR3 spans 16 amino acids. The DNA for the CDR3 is TGTGCCAGCAGCTTAGGGACAGCCTCTGGGGCCAACGTCCTGACTTTC. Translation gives CASSLGTASGANVLTF.

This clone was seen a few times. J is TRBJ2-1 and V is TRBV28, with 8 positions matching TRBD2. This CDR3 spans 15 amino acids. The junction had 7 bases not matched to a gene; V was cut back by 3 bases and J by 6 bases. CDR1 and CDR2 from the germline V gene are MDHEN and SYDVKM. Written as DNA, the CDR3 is TGTGCCAGCAGTTTGGCGGCGGGGGGCTCCAATGAGCAGTTCTTC. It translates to CASSLAAGGSNEQFF.

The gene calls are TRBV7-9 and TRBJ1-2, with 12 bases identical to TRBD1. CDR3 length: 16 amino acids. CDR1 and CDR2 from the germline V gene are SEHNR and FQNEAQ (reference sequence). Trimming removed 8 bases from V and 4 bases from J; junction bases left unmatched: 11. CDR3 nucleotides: TGTGCCAGCTCGCCCGGGGACAGGGGGCGCTTCTATGGCTACACCTTC. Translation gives CASSPGDRGRFYGYTF.

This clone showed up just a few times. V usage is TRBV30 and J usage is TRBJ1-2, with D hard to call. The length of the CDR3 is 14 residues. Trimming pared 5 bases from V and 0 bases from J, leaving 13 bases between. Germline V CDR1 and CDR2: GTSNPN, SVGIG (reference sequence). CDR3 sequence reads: CAWGSGYTNYGYTF. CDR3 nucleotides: TGTGCCTGGGGTTCGGGATATACTAACTATGGCTACACCTTC.

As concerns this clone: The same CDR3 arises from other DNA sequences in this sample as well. In DNA, the CDR3 is TGTGCCAGCTCGCAGCAAGAGACCCAGTACTTC. Translation gives CASSQQETQYF. The J gene is TRBJ2-5, the V gene TRBV18; no clear D. Trimming stripped 6 bases from V and 2 bases from J, with 4 bases between. This CDR3 is 11 amino acids long. Germline CDR1 is KGHSH and CDR2 is LQKENI.

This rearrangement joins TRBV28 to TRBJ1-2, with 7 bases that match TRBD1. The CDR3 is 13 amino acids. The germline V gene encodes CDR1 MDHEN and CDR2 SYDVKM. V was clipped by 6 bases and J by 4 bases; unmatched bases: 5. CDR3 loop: CASRSDRAYGYTF. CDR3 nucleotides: TGTGCCAGCAGGTCCGACAGGGCCTATGGCTACACCTTC.

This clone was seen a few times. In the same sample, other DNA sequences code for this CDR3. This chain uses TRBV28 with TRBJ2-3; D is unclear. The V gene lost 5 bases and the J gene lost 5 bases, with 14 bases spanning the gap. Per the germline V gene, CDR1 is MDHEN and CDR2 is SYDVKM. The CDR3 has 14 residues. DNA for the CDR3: TGTGCCAGCAGTCCTGGGTCCCCGGGAGATACGCAGTATTTT. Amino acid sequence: CASSPGSPGDTQYF.

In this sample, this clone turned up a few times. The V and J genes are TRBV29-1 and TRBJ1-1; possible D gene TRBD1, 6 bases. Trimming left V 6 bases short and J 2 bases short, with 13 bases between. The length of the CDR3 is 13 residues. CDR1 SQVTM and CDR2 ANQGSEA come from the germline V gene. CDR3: CSVTDRTNTEAFF. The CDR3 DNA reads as TGCAGCGTCACGGACAGAACCAACACTGAAGCTTTCTTT.

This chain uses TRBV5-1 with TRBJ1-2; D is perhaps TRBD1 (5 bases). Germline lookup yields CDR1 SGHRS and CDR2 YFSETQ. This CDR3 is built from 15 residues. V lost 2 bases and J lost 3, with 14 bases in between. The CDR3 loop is CASSFGFDSDYGYTF. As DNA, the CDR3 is TGCGCCAGCAGCTTTGGGTTTGACAGTGACTATGGCTACACCTTC.

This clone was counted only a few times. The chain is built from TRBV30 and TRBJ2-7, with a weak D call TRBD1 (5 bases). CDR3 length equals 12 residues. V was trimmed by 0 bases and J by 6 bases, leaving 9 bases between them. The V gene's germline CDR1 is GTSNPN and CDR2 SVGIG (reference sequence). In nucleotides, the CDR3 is TGTGCCTGGAGTGTTATAGGGGCCGAGCAGTACTTC. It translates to CAWSVIGAEQYF.

CDR3 region: CASSVVASSTDTQYF. For the CDR3, the DNA is TGTGCCAGCAGCGTAGTAGCTTCCAGCACAGATACGCAGTATTTT. This sequence joins TRBV9 and TRBJ2-3, with D uncertain. The germline gives CDR1 SGDLS, CDR2 YYNGEE. The V end lost 0 bases, the J end lost 0 bases, and 8 bases lay between the germline ends. The CDR3 is 15 amino acids.

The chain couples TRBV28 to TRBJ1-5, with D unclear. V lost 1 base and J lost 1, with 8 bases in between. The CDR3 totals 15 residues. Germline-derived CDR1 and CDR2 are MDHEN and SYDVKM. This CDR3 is CASSLSGSSNQPQHF. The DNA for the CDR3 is TGTGCCAGCAGTTTATCCGGGTCGAGCAATCAGCCCCAGCATTTT.

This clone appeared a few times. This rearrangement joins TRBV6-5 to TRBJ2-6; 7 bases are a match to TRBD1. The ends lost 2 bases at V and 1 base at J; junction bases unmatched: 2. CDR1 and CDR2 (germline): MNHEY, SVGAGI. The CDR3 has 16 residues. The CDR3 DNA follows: TGTGCCAGCAGTTACCTGACAGGGTCTGGGGCCAACGTCCTGACTTTC. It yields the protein CASSYLTGSGANVLTF.

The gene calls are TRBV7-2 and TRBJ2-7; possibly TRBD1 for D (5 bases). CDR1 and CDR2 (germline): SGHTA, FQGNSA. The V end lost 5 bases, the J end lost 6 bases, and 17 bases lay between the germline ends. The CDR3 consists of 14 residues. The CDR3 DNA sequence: TGTGCCAGCAGCCTACTACAGGTTTTCGGCGAGCAGTACTTC. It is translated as CASSLLQVFGEQYF.

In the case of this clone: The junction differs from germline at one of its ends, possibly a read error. As DNA, the CDR3 is TGTGCCAGCAGTGAATTCTCCACCGGGGGGCTGTTTTTT. Its protein is CASSEFSTGGLFF. The rearrangement joins TRBV25-1 to TRBJ2-2, with D possibly matching TRBD2 (6 bases). The CDR3 consists of 13 residues. Germline values: CDR1 MGHDK, CDR2 SYGVNS.

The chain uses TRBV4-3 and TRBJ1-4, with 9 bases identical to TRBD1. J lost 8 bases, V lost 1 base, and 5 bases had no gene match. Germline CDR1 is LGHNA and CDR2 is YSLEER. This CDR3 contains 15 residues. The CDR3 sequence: CASSQGDRDGEKLFF. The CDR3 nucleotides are TGCGCCAGCAGCCAAGGGGACAGGGATGGAGAAAAACTGTTTTTT.

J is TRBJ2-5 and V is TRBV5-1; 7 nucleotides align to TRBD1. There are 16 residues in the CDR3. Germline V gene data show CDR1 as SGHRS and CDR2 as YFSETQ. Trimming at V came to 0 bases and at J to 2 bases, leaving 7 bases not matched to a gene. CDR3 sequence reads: CASSLGMTGKQETQYF. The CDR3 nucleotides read TGCGCCAGCAGCTTGGGTATGACAGGGAAGCAAGAGACCCAGTACTTC.

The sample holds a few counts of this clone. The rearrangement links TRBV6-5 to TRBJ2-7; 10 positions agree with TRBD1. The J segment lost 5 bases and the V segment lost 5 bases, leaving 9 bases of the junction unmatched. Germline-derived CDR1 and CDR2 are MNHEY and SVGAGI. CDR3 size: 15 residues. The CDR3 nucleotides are TGTGCCAGCAGTACCACCGGGACAGGGGTTAACGAGCAGTACTTC. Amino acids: CASSTTGTGVNEQYF.

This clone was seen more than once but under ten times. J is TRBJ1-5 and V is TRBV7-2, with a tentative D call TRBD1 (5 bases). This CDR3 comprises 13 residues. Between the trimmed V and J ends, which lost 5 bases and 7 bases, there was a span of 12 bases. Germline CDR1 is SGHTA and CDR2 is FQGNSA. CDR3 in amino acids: CASSTQQEQPQHF. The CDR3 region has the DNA TGTGCCAGCAGCACGCAACAGGAGCAGCCCCAGCATTTT.

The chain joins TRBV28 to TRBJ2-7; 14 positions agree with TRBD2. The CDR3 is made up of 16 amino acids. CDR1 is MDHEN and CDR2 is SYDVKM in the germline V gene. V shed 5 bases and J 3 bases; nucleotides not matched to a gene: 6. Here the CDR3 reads CASSRTGTSGSYEQYF. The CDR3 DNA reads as TGTGCCAGCAGTCGAACCGGGACTAGCGGGAGCTACGAGCAGTACTTC. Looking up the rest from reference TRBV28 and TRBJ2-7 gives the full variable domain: DVKVTQSSRYLVKRTGEKVFLECVQDMDHENMFWYRQDPGLGLRLIYFSYDVKMKEKGDIPEGYSVSREKKERFSLILESASTNQTSMYLCASSRTGTSGSYEQYFGPGTRLTVT.

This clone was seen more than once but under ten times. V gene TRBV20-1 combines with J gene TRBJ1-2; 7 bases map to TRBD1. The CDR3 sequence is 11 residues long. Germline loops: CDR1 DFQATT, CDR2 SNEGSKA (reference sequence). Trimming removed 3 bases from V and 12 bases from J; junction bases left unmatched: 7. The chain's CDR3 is CSASSQGNNTF. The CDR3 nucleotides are TGCAGTGCTAGTTCACAGGGGAACAACACCTTC.

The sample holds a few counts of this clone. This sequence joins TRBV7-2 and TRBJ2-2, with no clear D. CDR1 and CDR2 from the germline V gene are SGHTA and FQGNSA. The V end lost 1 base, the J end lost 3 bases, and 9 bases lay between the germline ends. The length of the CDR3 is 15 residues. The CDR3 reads CASSLVAVHTGELFF. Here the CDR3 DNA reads TGTGCCAGCAGCTTAGTGGCCGTCCACACCGGGGAGCTGTTTTTT.

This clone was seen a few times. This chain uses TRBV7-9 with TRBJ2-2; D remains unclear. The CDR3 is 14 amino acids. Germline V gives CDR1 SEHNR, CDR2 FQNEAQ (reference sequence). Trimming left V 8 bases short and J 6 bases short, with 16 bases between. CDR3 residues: CASPLPPSPGELFF. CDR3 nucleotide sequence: TGTGCCAGCCCTCTCCCGCCGAGCCCCGGGGAGCTGTTTTTT.

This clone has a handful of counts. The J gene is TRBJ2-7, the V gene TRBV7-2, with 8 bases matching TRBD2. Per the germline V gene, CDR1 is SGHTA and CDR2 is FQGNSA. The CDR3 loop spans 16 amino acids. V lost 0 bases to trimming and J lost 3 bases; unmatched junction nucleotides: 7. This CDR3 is CASSLAGIAGIYEQYF. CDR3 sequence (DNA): TGTGCCAGCAGCTTAGCGGGGATAGCGGGAATCTACGAGCAGTACTTC. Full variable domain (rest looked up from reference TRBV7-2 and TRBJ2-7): GAGVSQSPSNKVTEKGKDVELRCDPISGHTALYWYRQSLGQGLEFLIYFQGNSAPDKSGLPSDRFSAERTGGSVSTLTIQRTQQEDSAVYLCASSLAGIAGIYEQYFGPGTRLTVT.